What follows are 29 T cell receptor beta chains derived from one specimen sequenced in a study of CD8+ T cells in alopecia areata (dated by TCRdb to the late 2010s). The library relied on the immunoSEQ multiplex PCR assay. For TCR sequencing, RNA was extracted from every sample and reverse transcribed into cDNA to serve as template. The clones in this table, taken by TCRdb from immuneACCESS, are in-frame only. Not every clone is retained; where verified, under half of the shortfall comes from an unresolved V gene, and the cause of the rest is unknown. The sample data list some 100,000 clones, and roughly 66% of these were observed just once. Of the sample, 2.8% is held by the ten largest clones. The sequencing input was CD4+ T cells sorted from blood. The receptor source for this set is a human donor in good health.

The table lists this clone with a count of one. The rearrangement joins TRBV29-1 to TRBJ1-1, with D hard to call. Per germline, CDR1 SQVTM and CDR2 ANQGSEA. Between the trimmed V and J ends, which lost 4 bases and 1 base, there was a span of 10 bases. This CDR3 contains 13 residues. This CDR3 is CSVAWPANTEAFF. CDR3 DNA: TGCAGCGTTGCCTGGCCCGCGAACACTGAAGCTTTCTTT.

V is TRBV30 and J is TRBJ2-5, with D possibly being TRBD1 or TRBD2 (6 bases each). Germline values: CDR1 GTSNPN, CDR2 SVGIG (reference sequence). The CDR3 extends over 15 amino acids. V lost 0 bases, J lost 2 bases, and 13 bases lay in between. CDR3 loop: CAWSVRRGQQETQYF. The CDR3 DNA reads as TGTGCCTGGAGTGTTCGTCGGGGGCAGCAAGAGACCCAGTACTTC.

The CDR3 sequence is CASSVEHSGANVLTF. In DNA, the CDR3 is TGTGCCAGCAGTGTGGAGCACTCTGGGGCCAACGTCCTGACTTTC. The chain employs TRBV2 and TRBJ2-6, with D hard to call. This CDR3 region has 15 residues. CDR1 is SNHLY, CDR2 FYNNEI, per germline. Trimming removed 4 bases from V and 0 bases from J, with 7 bases in between.

This clone was found once. This chain uses TRBV5-1 with TRBJ2-5; D remains ambiguous. V was cut by 0 bases and J by 3 bases, with 6 bases left in between. Germline CDR1 SGHRS, CDR2 YFSETQ. CDR3 length: 13 residues. DNA for the CDR3: TGCGCCAGCAGCTTGGTGGTAGAAGAGACCCAGTACTTC. Encoded protein: CASSLVVEETQYF. The variable domain in full, with the rest retrieved from reference TRBV5-1 and TRBJ2-5, is KAGVTQTPRYLIKTRGQQVTLSCSPISGHRSVSWYQQTPGQGLQFLFEYFSETQRNKGNFPGRFSGRQFSNSRSEMNVSTLELGDSALYLCASSLVVEETQYFGPGTRLLVL.

This clone came up once. V is TRBV6-5 and J is TRBJ2-5; TRBD2 agrees at 8 bases. There are 14 residues in the CDR3. Germline lookup yields CDR1 MNHEY and CDR2 SVGAGI. V lost 6 bases, J lost 5 bases, and 8 bases stayed unmatched. The chain's CDR3 is CASRSLAGLETQYF. The CDR3, as DNA: TGTGCCAGCAGATCCTTAGCGGGGTTGGAGACCCAGTACTTC.

This clone occurred once. This sample includes further DNA sequences coding for the same CDR3. CDR3 sequence: CSVAEGNQPQHF. CDR3 nucleotides: TGCAGCGTAGCTGAAGGGAATCAGCCCCAGCATTTT. The genes are TRBV29-1 and TRBJ1-5, with no clear D. CDR1 and CDR2 (germline): SQVTM, ANQGSEA. The CDR3 totals 12 residues. V gave up 6 bases and J gave up 4 bases, with 10 bases separating them.

This clone has just one count. The DNA of the CDR3 is TGTGCCAGCAGGCCGGGGACTCTTCCAGGCGAGCAGTACTTC. It codes for CASRPGTLPGEQYF. This chain joins TRBV2 and TRBJ2-7; D perhaps matches TRBD2 (6 bases). The CDR3 is made up of 14 amino acids. In germline, CDR1 is SNHLY, CDR2 FYNNEI. Deletions cut 6 bases from V and 6 bases from J, with 18 bases between.

This chain links TRBV2 with TRBJ2-7; tentatively, D is TRBD1 (6 bases). From germline, CDR1 is SNHLY and CDR2 FYNNEI. The germline V and J ends were trimmed by 8 bases and 2 bases, with 13 bases remaining between them. The CDR3 is 13 residues long. The CDR3 is CASSGARPYEQYF. DNA for the CDR3: TGTGCCAGCTCAGGGGCGCGACCCTACGAGCAGTACTTC.

This clone was seen once. The DNA for the CDR3 is TGCGCCAGCAGTCAGGGAGGCATTCAGTACTTC. Translating it yields CASSQGGIQYF. The V and J genes are TRBV23-1 and TRBJ2-4, with a possible D match to TRBD2 (6 bases). TRBV23-1 is sorted into the ORF group, with uncertain function. The CDR3 totals 11 residues. Trimming took 3 bases from V and 9 from J, leaving 6 bases between them.

The chain carries TRBV2 and TRBJ2-6, with D tentatively TRBD2 (6 bases). V was shortened by 7 bases and J by 2 bases, with 9 bases between the two germline ends. The germline gives CDR1 SNHLY, CDR2 FYNNEI. The CDR3 sequence is 14 residues long. The CDR3 loop reads CASTREAGANVLTF. The DNA for the CDR3 is TGTGCCAGCACCAGGGAGGCTGGGGCCAACGTCCTGACTTTC. The variable domain in full, completed from reference TRBV2 and TRBJ2-6, reads EPEVTQTPSHQVTQMGQEVILRCVPISNHLYFYWYRQILGQKVEFLVSFYNNEISEKSEIFDDQFSVERPDGSNFTLKIRSTKLEDSAMYFCASTREAGANVLTFGAGSRLTVL.

V and J are TRBV2 and TRBJ1-5; D gene ambiguous. In germline, CDR1 is SNHLY, CDR2 FYNNEI. CDR3 length equals 14 residues. Trimming left V 7 bases short and J 0 bases short, with 10 bases between. The CDR3 sequence is CASTTLISNQPQHF. The CDR3 nucleotides are TGTGCCAGCACCACCTTGATTAGCAATCAGCCCCAGCATTTT.

This rearrangement joins TRBV5-5 to TRBJ1-2; D is unresolved. This CDR3 contains 14 residues. Trimming took 2 bases from V and 8 from J, leaving 16 bases between them. In germline, CDR1 is SGHKS, CDR2 YYEKEE (reference sequence). CDR3 nucleotide sequence: TGTGCCAGCAGCTTCGATGGCGGTTGGGAAGGCTACACCTTC. This sequence encodes CASSFDGGWEGYTF.

The chain is built from TRBV11-3 and TRBJ2-5; tentative D call: TRBD2 (7 bases). CDR1 and CDR2 from the germline V gene are SGHNT and YENEEA. V lost 5 bases and J 1 base, leaving 14 bases between the germline ends. The CDR3 is 15 amino acids. The CDR3 is CASSKGGAGQETQYF. In DNA, the CDR3 is TGTGCCAGCAGCAAGGGGGGGGCAGGCCAAGAGACCCAGTACTTC. The full variable domain, with the rest looked up from reference TRBV11-3 and TRBJ2-5, is EAGVVQSPRYKIIEKKQPVAFWCNPISGHNTLYWYLQNLGQGPELLIRYENEEAVDDSQLPKDRFSAERLKGVDSTLKIQPAELGDSAVYLCASSKGGAGQETQYFGPGTRLLVL.

A single count supports this clone. CDR3 region: CASSIDSRTGGIQYF. The CDR3 nucleotides read TGTGCCAGCAGCATAGACTCCCGGACAGGGGGCATTCAGTACTTC. The V and J genes are TRBV5-6 and TRBJ2-4, with 10 bases matching TRBD1. V lost 4 bases, J lost 9 bases, and 10 bases stayed unmatched. From germline, CDR1 is SGHDT and CDR2 YYEEEE. The CDR3 length is 15 residues.

This clone was recorded only once. Different DNA sequences within this sample yield the same CDR3. The chain joins TRBV30 to TRBJ2-6; D may match TRBD1 or TRBD2 (5 bases each). From germline, CDR1 is GTSNPN and CDR2 SVGIG (reference sequence). Trimming cost V 0 bases and J 2 bases, with 8 bases left between them. The CDR3 totals 15 residues. The DNA of the CDR3 is TGTGCCTGGAGTGTTGGGGGTGCTGGGGCCAACGTCCTGACTTTC. It translates to CAWSVGGAGANVLTF.

There are a few counts of this clone. CDR3 amino acids: CSVVDSHTEAFF. CDR3 DNA sequence: TGCAGCGTTGTGGACAGCCACACTGAAGCTTTCTTT. This chain links TRBV29-1 with TRBJ1-1, with D tentatively TRBD1 (6 bases). The CDR3 consists of 12 residues. Trimming pared 4 bases from V and 3 bases from J, leaving 9 bases between. Germline CDR1 reads SQVTM; CDR2 reads ANQGSEA.

The sample holds a few counts of this clone. This sequence joins TRBV27 and TRBJ2-4; D not certain. There are 15 residues in the CDR3. The V end lost 3 bases, the J end lost 9 bases, and 18 bases lay between the germline ends. Germline V gives CDR1 MNHEY, CDR2 SMNVEV (reference sequence). The CDR3 sequence: CASSLNQPGQRIQYF. The CDR3, as DNA: TGTGCCAGCAGTTTGAATCAACCGGGCCAGCGCATTCAGTACTTC.

The chain combines TRBV25-1 with TRBJ2-5, with D possibly matching TRBD1 (5 bases). Deletions cut 7 bases from V and 5 bases from J, with 11 bases between. The V gene's germline CDR1 is MGHDK and CDR2 SYGVNS. The CDR3 extends over 12 amino acids. CDR3 region: CASKGVGETQYF. CDR3 sequence (DNA): TGTGCCAGCAAAGGGGTAGGGGAGACCCAGTACTTC.

V is TRBV27 and J is TRBJ1-4; unclear D gene. Trimming left V 5 bases short and J 0 bases short, with 10 bases between. CDR1 is MNHEY and CDR2 is SMNVEV in the germline V gene (reference sequence). The CDR3 extends over 15 amino acids. CDR3 coding DNA: TGTGCCAGCAGTCCGAGGGTACCAACTAATGAAAAACTGTTTTTT. Translating it yields CASSPRVPTNEKLFF.

The chain has TRBV6-5 and TRBJ1-6; D remains ambiguous. CDR3 size: 12 residues. Trimming stripped 5 bases from V and 6 bases from J, with 5 bases between. Germline V gives CDR1 MNHEY, CDR2 SVGAGI. The CDR3 nucleotides read TGTGCCAGCAGTATTGCTAATTCACCCCTCCACTTT. It specifies CASSIANSPLHF.

This chain uses TRBV11-2 with TRBJ2-4; D uncertain. Trimming removed 6 bases from V and 0 bases from J, with 9 bases in between. The CDR3 length is 14 residues. Germline V lookup: CDR1 SGHAT, CDR2 FQNNGV. The CDR3 loop is CASSSTVAKNIQYF. The CDR3 nucleotides are TGTGCCAGCAGTTCGACCGTAGCCAAAAACATTCAGTACTTC.

The chain links TRBV4-1 to TRBJ1-5; D is unclear. Germline values: CDR1 MGHRA, CDR2 YSYEKL. The CDR3 has 12 residues. V shed 1 base and J shed 7 bases, with 5 bases lying between them. In DNA, the CDR3 is TGCGCCAGCAGCCAAGCGGGACAGCCCCAGCATTTT. The encoded protein is CASSQAGQPQHF.

A single count supports this clone. V is TRBV6-5 and J is TRBJ2-3; tentatively, D is TRBD2 (6 bases). V was trimmed by 8 bases and J by 6 bases, leaving 18 bases between them. Germline values: CDR1 MNHEY, CDR2 SVGAGI. This CDR3 has 14 amino acids. CDR3 nucleotide sequence: TGTGCCAGCGGCAAGGGACTGGCCGCGGATACGCAGTATTTT. This codes for CASGKGLAADTQYF.

V gene TRBV15 combines with J gene TRBJ2-3; TRBD2 matches at 8 bases. This CDR3 has 17 residues. Germline V gene data show CDR1 as LNHNV and CDR2 as YYDKDF (reference sequence). The V segment lost 0 bases and the J segment 0 bases; nucleotides outside the gene matches: 5. The CDR3 sequence: CATSRDHTSGSTDTQYF. DNA of the CDR3: TGTGCCACCAGCAGAGATCATACTAGCGGTAGCACAGATACGCAGTATTTT.

The chain uses TRBV23-1 and TRBJ1-1; D remains unclear. TRBV23-1 belongs to the ORF category, with a function that is uncertain. The CDR3 runs to 12 residues. V gave up 8 bases and J gave up 4 bases, with 11 bases separating them. The CDR3 bases are TGCGCCAGCGAAGTGGGGTGCACTGAAGCTTTCTTT. Translated: CASEVGCTEAFF.

The chain has TRBV4-1 and TRBJ1-6, with 9 bases identical to TRBD1. Trimming took 1 base from V and 4 from J; bases not matched to a gene: 11. Germline CDR1 reads MGHRA; CDR2 reads YSYEKL. The CDR3 covers 19 residues. CDR3 bases: TGCGCCAGCAGCCAAGCCCGGCTCGGGACAGGGTTTTATAATTCACCCCTCCACTTT. This sequence encodes CASSQARLGTGFYNSPLHF.

The chain recombines TRBV23-1 with TRBJ1-2; TRBD1 is a possible D gene (5 bases). TRBV23-1 is assigned to the ORF class and has an uncertain function. The CDR3 totals 12 residues. Trimming took 7 bases from V and 8 from J, leaving 14 bases between them. Here the CDR3 DNA reads TGCGCCAGCATCCCACGATGGGGCGGCTACACCTTC. Translation gives CASIPRWGGYTF.

The J gene is TRBJ1-2, the V gene TRBV6-1, with a weak D call TRBD1 (6 bases). The CDR3 extends over 12 amino acids. Trimming took 8 bases from V and 1 from J, leaving 8 bases between them. Germline loops: CDR1 MNHNS, CDR2 SASEGT. The CDR3 bases are TGTGCCAGCCGGACAGTTAACTATGGCTACACCTTC. The encoded protein is CASRTVNYGYTF.

V usage is TRBV30 and J usage is TRBJ1-6; TRBD1 is a possible D gene (6 bases). With 4 bases removed from V and 2 bases from J, the gap between germline ends came to 12 bases. CDR3 length: 15 amino acids. Germline values: CDR1 GTSNPN, CDR2 SVGIG (reference sequence). CDR3 in amino acids: CAWKNREAYNSPLHF. For the CDR3, the DNA is TGTGCCTGGAAGAACAGGGAGGCCTATAATTCACCCCTCCACTTT.